Below are 9 T cell receptor beta chains sequenced from a single sample in a study of radiotherapy plus CTLA-4 blockade in lung cancer. Method: immunoSEQ multiplex PCR; TCRdb's copy keeps in-frame clones and lacks some. Among around 50,000 clones listed, 75% to 90% were seen once. Sequencing was performed on peripheral blood, taken from a patient treated with radiotherapy plus ipilimumab. These receptors came from a human donor with non-small cell lung cancer that progressed on radiotherapy plus ipilimumab. Some clones in this sample may be carry-over from other donors' samples.

By its share, this clone is medium-sized (0.01 to 0.1%). The chain uses TRBV6-1 and TRBJ2-3, with TRBD2 identical over 7 bases. V dropped 2 bases and J dropped 1; count of bases not matched to a gene: 3. The CDR3 is 15 amino acids. Germline lookup yields CDR1 MNHNS and CDR2 SASEGT. CDR3 DNA: TGTGCCAGCAGTGAAACGGCGGGGGGCACAGATACGCAGTATTTT. Translating it yields CASSETAGGTDTQYF.

This clone was counted only a few times. V gene TRBV12-5 combines with J gene TRBJ1-4; tentatively, D is TRBD1 (5 bases). There are 14 residues in the CDR3. Looked up from germline, CDR1 is LGHNT and CDR2 is FRNRAP. Trimming took 6 bases from V and 4 from J, leaving 12 bases between them. The CDR3 reads CASGRDSHNEKLFF. CDR3 sequence (DNA): TGTGCTAGTGGACGAGACAGCCATAATGAAAAACTGTTTTTT.

The gene calls are TRBV4-2 and TRBJ1-3; D ambiguous. Trimming removed 0 bases from V and 4 bases from J, with 10 bases in between. Germline CDR1 is LGHNA and CDR2 is YNFKEQ. The CDR3 length is 15 residues. The CDR3 bases are TGTGCCAGCAGCCAAGAGCGGGAACCGGGAAACACCATATATTTT. Amino acids: CASSQEREPGNTIYF.

This clone appeared once. The chain carries TRBV7-2 and TRBJ1-2, with 8 positions matching TRBD1. Germline V gives CDR1 SGHTA, CDR2 FQGNSA. Germline trimming cut 6 bases from V and 8 bases from J; bases unmatched to any gene: 8. This CDR3 region has 13 residues. The CDR3 loop reads CASSLDREVGYTF. The CDR3 nucleotides read TGTGCCAGCAGTTTGGACAGGGAGGTCGGCTACACCTTC.

The chain has TRBV5-1 and TRBJ2-3; a weak D match, TRBD1 (6 bases). This CDR3 contains 14 residues. Germline assignment: CDR1 SGHRS and CDR2 YFSETQ. Trimming shortened V by 7 bases and J by 6 bases, and 18 bases separated the two germline ends. In DNA, the CDR3 is TGCGCCAGCGGCTCAAACAGGGAGTCCGATACGCAGTATTTT. This encodes CASGSNRESDTQYF. Filled out from reference TRBV5-1 and TRBJ2-3, the complete variable domain reads KAGVTQTPRYLIKTRGQQVTLSCSPISGHRSVSWYQQTPGQGLQFLFEYFSETQRNKGNFPGRFSGRQFSNSRSEMNVSTLELGDSALYLCASGSNRESDTQYFGPGTRLTVL.

The V call is TRBV19, the J call TRBJ1-6; 7 nucleotides match TRBD1. The CDR3 is 16 amino acids. V lost 7 bases to trimming and J lost 3 bases; unmatched junction nucleotides: 9. CDR1 LNHDA and CDR2 SQIVND come from the germline V gene (reference sequence). CDR3 coding DNA: TGTGCCAGTACCTTGCGCACAGGGGTCTATAATTCACCCCTCCACTTT. This codes for CASTLRTGVYNSPLHF.

This clone was seen once. The rearrangement joins TRBV30 to TRBJ2-7; unclear D gene. V was trimmed by 2 bases and J by 4 bases, leaving 6 bases between them. This CDR3 contains 11 residues. In germline, CDR1 is GTSNPN, CDR2 SVGIG (reference sequence). In DNA, the CDR3 is TGTGCCTGGAGTTTTAGTTACGAGCAGTACTTC. Translation: CAWSFSYEQYF.

The chain uses TRBV9 and TRBJ2-5, with 9 nucleotides matching TRBD2. V was pared by 0 bases and J by 5 bases, with 5 bases of the junction left unmatched. CDR3 length: 15 residues. Per the germline V gene, CDR1 is SGDLS and CDR2 is YYNGEE. CDR3: CASSVASGVLETQYF. The CDR3 nucleotides read TGTGCCAGCAGCGTAGCTAGCGGGGTGCTCGAGACCCAGTACTTC.

This rearrangement joins TRBV10-3 to TRBJ1-1; D may be TRBD1 (5 bases). The germline V gene encodes CDR1 ENHRY and CDR2 SYGVKD. Between the trimmed V and J ends, which lost 3 bases and 1 base, there was a span of 6 bases. The CDR3 extends over 13 amino acids. The CDR3 protein is CAISETGNTEAFF. In nucleotides, the CDR3 is TGTGCCATCAGTGAAACAGGGAACACTGAAGCTTTCTTT.